This T cell receptor beta chain was captured in a study of control samples from healthy donors and cancer patients. CDR3 length equals 14 residues. V lost 3 bases to trimming and J lost 3 bases, with 9 bases between them. Germline V gene sequence: CDR1 LNHDA, CDR2 SQIVND (reference sequence). Sequencing used immunoSEQ multiplex PCR; TCRdb keeps in-frame clones, though not all of them. The profile covers 130,000 or so clones, with roughly 90% appearing a single time and more than 2.5% taken by the ten largest. This rearrangement joins TRBV19 to TRBJ1-5, with TRBD1 as a possible D gene (5 bases). Sample: blood. This sequence originates from a man between 45 and 60 years old in good health. The CDR3 loop is CASSIGRVNQPQHF. As DNA, the CDR3 is TGTGCCAGTAGTATCGGCAGGGTCAATCAGCCCCAGCATTTT.